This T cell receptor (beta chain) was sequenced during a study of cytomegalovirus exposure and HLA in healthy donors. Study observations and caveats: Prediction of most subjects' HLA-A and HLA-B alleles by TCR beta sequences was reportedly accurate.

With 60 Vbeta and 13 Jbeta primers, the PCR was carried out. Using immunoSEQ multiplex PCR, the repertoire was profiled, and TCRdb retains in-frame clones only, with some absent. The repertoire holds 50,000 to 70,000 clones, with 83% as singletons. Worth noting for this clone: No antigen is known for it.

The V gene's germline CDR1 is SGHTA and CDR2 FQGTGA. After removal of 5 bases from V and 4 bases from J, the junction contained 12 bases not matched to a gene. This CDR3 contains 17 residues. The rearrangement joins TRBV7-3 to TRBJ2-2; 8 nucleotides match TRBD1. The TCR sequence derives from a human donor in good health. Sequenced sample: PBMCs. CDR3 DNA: TGTGCCAGCAGCCCGGCGCAGGGGGCGAGTTCCACCGGGGAGCTGTTTTTT. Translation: CASSPAQGASSTGELFF.